The 27 T cell receptor beta chains given below trace back to one sample, sequenced in a study of response to subunit inactivated influenza vaccine. TCRdb reprocessed the RT-PCR reads with MiXCR, giving one entry per CDR3 protein. The data contain 180,000 or so distinct CDR3 sequences, about 12% of them singletons. This sample was shared with a second study, whose subject was T cells expressing NK-cell markers. That work contributes: TCR beta cDNA was generated via 5'RACE template switching incorporating UMIs.

Sequencing was performed on CD8+ T cells sorted from PBMCs, taken roughly 12 days after vaccination. These receptors were collected from a man aged 50 to 59 who received an inactivated influenza vaccine.

The sample holds a few counts of this clonotype. The chain uses TRBV6-2 or TRBV6-3 and TRBJ1-5; no clear D gene. This CDR3 comprises 11 residues. Germline V gene sequence: CDR1 MNHEY, CDR2 SVGEGT. The V and J ends lost 5 bases and 15 bases respectively, with 14 bases between them. The CDR3 protein is CASSPGGQRHF. CDR3 sequence (DNA): TGTGCCAGCAGTCCGGGAGGGCAAAGGCATTTT.

This clonotype was seen a handful of times. The rearrangement links TRBV28 to TRBJ2-3; TRBD1 matches 7 bases. Germline lookup yields CDR1 MDHEN and CDR2 SYDVKM. CDR3 length: 14 amino acids. The ends lost 5 bases at V and 5 bases at J; junction bases unmatched: 7. The CDR3 nucleotides read TGTGCCAGCAGTCCTGGACAGGTGGAAGATACGCAGTATTTT. This sequence encodes CASSPGQVEDTQYF.

The chain employs TRBV28 and TRBJ2-3; tentative D call: TRBD2 (5 bases). The CDR3 is 13 amino acids. CDR1 and CDR2 (germline): MDHEN, SYDVKM. V was shortened by 3 bases and J by 6 bases, with 10 bases between the two germline ends. CDR3 in amino acids: CASSFSGGDTQYF. DNA of the CDR3: TGTGCCAGCAGTTTCTCGGGCGGGGATACGCAGTATTTT.

Only a few counts were recorded for this clonotype. The chain combines TRBV19 with TRBJ2-1, with a weak D call TRBD2 (5 bases). V dropped 2 bases and J dropped 6 bases, with 14 bases sitting between them. CDR1 and CDR2 (germline): LNHDA, SQIVND (reference sequence). The length of the CDR3 is 15 residues. CDR3 nucleotides: TGTGCCAGTAGTATAATAGCGTCAAGGGCCAATGAGCAGTTCTTC. As protein: CASSIIASRANEQFF.

This clonotype was detected only a few times. The chain is built from TRBV28 and TRBJ2-5, with 7 bases that match TRBD2. Germline trimming cut 2 bases from V and 6 bases from J; bases unmatched to any gene: 9. Germline CDR1 is MDHEN and CDR2 is SYDVKM. The CDR3 spans 15 residues. This CDR3 is CASSLGSAGRQTQYF. The CDR3 DNA sequence: TGTGCCAGCAGTTTAGGGTCAGCGGGGAGGCAGACCCAGTACTTC. The whole variable domain, filled in from reference TRBV28 and TRBJ2-5, reads DVKVTQSSRYLVKRTGEKVFLECVQDMDHENMFWYRQDPGLGLRLIYFSYDVKMKEKGDIPEGYSVSREKKERFSLILESASTNQTSMYLCASSLGSAGRQTQYFGPGTRLLVL.

This clonotype was seen many times. This chain uses TRBV7-6 with TRBJ2-2; 8 bases fit TRBD1. The CDR3 is 14 amino acids. With 2 bases clipped from V and 5 bases from J, the junction kept 1 base outside the gene matches. Germline CDR1 and CDR2: SGHVS and FNYEAQ. In nucleotides, the CDR3 is TGTGCCAGCAGCTTAACAGGGGGGACCGGGGAGCTGTTTTTT. This gives the protein CASSLTGGTGELFF.

The chain is built from TRBV28 and TRBJ2-3; the D is unclear. CDR3 length: 15 residues. The germline CDR1 and CDR2 sequences are MDHEN and SYDVKM. V lost 2 bases and J 0 bases, leaving 9 bases between the germline ends. The CDR3 spells CASSLVDTSTDTQYF. The CDR3 region has the DNA TGTGCCAGCAGTTTAGTAGACACTAGCACAGATACGCAGTATTTT.

This chain joins TRBV6-1 and TRBJ1-1, with D tentatively TRBD1 (5 bases). V was cut by 8 bases and J by 0 bases, with 10 bases left in between. The CDR3 sequence is 13 residues long. Germline CDR1 is MNHNS and CDR2 is SASEGT. The CDR3 DNA sequence: TGTGCCAGCCGACAGTTTTTGAACACTGAAGCTTTCTTT. Its translation is CASRQFLNTEAFF.

This clonotype was recorded a few times. This rearrangement joins TRBV7-9 to TRBJ1-2; TRBD1 agrees at 7 bases. This CDR3 region has 16 residues. Unmatched junction bases numbered 10, after V lost 5 bases and J lost 1 base. Germline V gene sequence: CDR1 SEHNR, CDR2 FQNEAQ (reference sequence). DNA for the CDR3: TGTGCCAGCAGCCAGGCCGGGACAGAACTTAACTATGGCTACACCTTC. It codes for CASSQAGTELNYGYTF. The full variable domain, its missing parts supplied by reference TRBV7-9 and TRBJ1-2, is DTGVSQNPRHKITKRGQNVTFRCDPISEHNRLYWYRQTLGQGPEFLTYFQNEAQLEKSRLLSDRFSAERPKGSFSTLEIQRTEQGDSAMYLCASSQAGTELNYGYTFGSGTRLTVV.

This clonotype was detected many times. The chain uses TRBV12-3 or TRBV12-4 and TRBJ2-1; D is ambiguous. V was clipped by 5 bases and J by 2 bases, with 4 bases between them. The CDR3 length is 12 residues. The CDR3: CASSRTYNEQFF. The CDR3 nucleotides are TGTGCCAGCAGTAGGACCTACAATGAGCAGTTCTTC.

V is TRBV28 and J is TRBJ2-6; 12 bases agree with TRBD2. Germline V CDR1 and CDR2: MDHEN, SYDVKM. V lost 2 bases, J lost 4 bases, and 3 bases stayed unmatched. This CDR3 region has 17 residues. CDR3 in amino acids: CASSLTSGGSGANVLTF. The CDR3 coding sequence is TGTGCCAGCAGTTTAACTAGCGGGGGGTCAGGGGCCAACGTCCTGACTTTC.

This clonotype has just a few counts. This chain joins TRBV10-3 and TRBJ2-1; 12 bases line up with TRBD2. Germline loops: CDR1 ENHRY, CDR2 SYGVKD. J lost 4 bases, V lost 2 bases, and 6 bases had no gene match. There are 17 residues in the CDR3. Here the CDR3 reads CAISETWTSGEYNEQFF. The CDR3 coding sequence is TGTGCCATCAGTGAGACCTGGACTAGCGGGGAATACAATGAGCAGTTCTTC.

The chain carries TRBV4-3 and TRBJ1-4; 10 bases agree with TRBD1. CDR1 and CDR2 (germline): LGHNA, YSLEER. The CDR3 is made up of 18 amino acids. J lost 3 bases, V lost 5 bases, and 12 bases had no gene match. The CDR3 spells CASSDRDRGVVANEKLFF. DNA of the CDR3: TGCGCCAGCAGCGACCGGGACAGGGGAGTTGTAGCTAATGAAAAACTGTTTTTT.

This clonotype occurred many times. The rearrangement joins TRBV7-9 to TRBJ2-3; 9 nucleotides match TRBD2. V gave up 5 bases and J gave up 2 bases; unmatched junction bases: 8. This CDR3 contains 16 residues. The germline V gene has CDR1 SEHNR and CDR2 FQNEAQ (reference sequence). The CDR3 DNA reads TGTGCCAGCAGCCCCGGACTAGCGCCCTACACAGATACGCAGTATTTT. Its translation: CASSPGLAPYTDTQYF.

This chain connects TRBV30 to TRBJ2-1; D not resolved. V was pared by 0 bases and J by 5 bases, with 2 bases between. CDR1 GTSNPN and CDR2 SVGIG come from the germline V gene (reference sequence). This CDR3 comprises 11 residues. CDR3 region: CAWSVNNEQFF. For the CDR3, the DNA is TGTGCCTGGAGTGTAAACAATGAGCAGTTCTTC.

The chain uses TRBV18 and TRBJ2-1, with 8 bases matching TRBD1. The J segment lost 5 bases and the V segment lost 2 bases, leaving 8 bases of the junction unmatched. CDR1 is KGHSH and CDR2 is LQKENI in the germline V gene. This CDR3 region has 16 residues. The CDR3 DNA sequence: TGTGCCAGCTCACCATGGGGACAGGCTTTGCACAATGAGCAGTTCTTC. Protein product: CASSPWGQALHNEQFF.

The rearrangement links TRBV6-2 or TRBV6-3 to TRBJ2-5, with 10 positions matching TRBD2. The CDR3 covers 17 residues. The germline V gene has CDR1 MNHEY and CDR2 SVGEGT. The V gene end was trimmed by 2 bases and the J gene end by 5 bases; junction bases not matched to a gene: 11. This chain's CDR3 is CASSYPLAGAARETQYF. As DNA, the CDR3 is TGTGCCAGCAGTTACCCGCTAGCGGGGGCCGCCAGGGAGACCCAGTACTTC.

In its sample, this clonotype was seen a few times. The V gene is TRBV11-2, the J gene TRBJ2-7; 7 positions match TRBD1. This CDR3 has 17 residues. The J segment lost 0 bases and the V segment lost 1 base, leaving 9 bases of the junction unmatched. Germline assignment: CDR1 SGHAT and CDR2 FQNNGV. CDR3 DNA sequence: TGTGCCAGCAGCTTAGCTTTTCAGGGGGAAAGCTCCTACGAGCAGTACTTC. Translation: CASSLAFQGESSYEQYF.

The chain is built from TRBV6-1 and TRBJ1-6, with TRBD1 identical over 10 bases. V gave up 6 bases and J gave up 10 bases; unmatched junction bases: 3. Germline V gene data show CDR1 as MNHNS and CDR2 as SASEGT. The CDR3 runs to 13 residues. The CDR3: CASSGQGDSPLHF. The CDR3 nucleotides are TGTGCCAGCAGCGGACAGGGGGACTCACCCCTCCACTTT.

This clonotype was seen more than once but under ten times. The V and J genes are TRBV2 and TRBJ2-1; D may be TRBD2 (6 bases). V dropped 9 bases and J dropped 8 bases, with 11 bases sitting between them. Germline V gene sequence: CDR1 SNHLY, CDR2 FYNNEI. CDR3 size: 11 residues. The CDR3 loop is CASLGLHEQFF. For the CDR3, the DNA is TGTGCCAGTCTGGGACTCCATGAGCAGTTCTTC.

CDR3 protein: CSVEGSPTSGGEYEQFF. The CDR3 region has the DNA TGCAGCGTTGAAGGTAGCCCGACTAGCGGGGGGGAGTATGAGCAGTTCTTC. The chain employs TRBV29-1 and TRBJ2-1; 14 bases are a match to TRBD2. CDR1 is SQVTM, CDR2 ANQGSEA, per germline. The V segment lost 1 base and the J segment 8 bases; nucleotides outside the gene matches: 10. CDR3 length equals 17 residues.

The chain uses TRBV7-9 and TRBJ2-4; D not certain. Germline V gives CDR1 SEHNR, CDR2 FQNEAQ (reference sequence). Trimming removed 1 base from V and 9 bases from J, with 4 bases in between. The CDR3 runs 11 residues. CDR3 loop: CASSLGGIQYF. DNA of the CDR3: TGTGCCAGCAGCTTAGGGGGCATTCAGTACTTC.

This clonotype appeared once. A clone one base away is much larger, so this may be a read error. This chain links TRBV12-3 or TRBV12-4 with TRBJ1-4; possibly TRBD1 for D (5 bases). The CDR3 spans 14 residues. Trimming took 6 bases from V and 4 from J, leaving 12 bases between them. CDR3 protein: CASSTGLSNEKLFF. DNA for the CDR3: TGTGCCAGCAGCACGGGACTCAGTAATGAAAAACTGTTTTTT.

This clonotype was counted between two and nine times. V is TRBV4-3 and J is TRBJ2-1; 9 bases line up with TRBD1. Trimming at V came to 4 bases and at J to 9 bases, leaving 7 bases not matched to a gene. Per germline, CDR1 LGHNA and CDR2 YSLEER. The CDR3 consists of 14 residues. Here the CDR3 reads CASSRRDRVPEQFF. The CDR3 nucleotides read TGCGCCAGCAGCCGCCGGGACAGGGTACCTGAGCAGTTCTTC.

The chain employs TRBV5-8 and TRBJ2-1, with 13 bases identical to TRBD2. CDR1 SGHTS and CDR2 YDEGEE come from the germline V gene. The CDR3 has 16 residues. V was clipped by 4 bases and J by 4 bases; unmatched bases: 5. The CDR3 protein is CASSKGLAGLYNEQFF. CDR3 in DNA: TGTGCCAGCAGCAAGGGACTAGCGGGACTTTACAATGAGCAGTTCTTC.

This clonotype was seen a few times. The V gene is TRBV29-1, the J gene TRBJ2-1; TRBD2 is a possible D gene (5 bases). Germline values: CDR1 SQVTM, CDR2 ANQGSEA. The CDR3 has 13 residues. Trimming cost V 6 bases and J 4 bases, with 13 bases left between them. CDR3 sequence (DNA): TGCAGCGTGGGTGAACGGGGATACAATGAGCAGTTCTTC. This gives the protein CSVGERGYNEQFF.

This clonotype was seen a few times. This rearrangement joins TRBV12-3 or TRBV12-4 to TRBJ2-5; 8 bases are shared with TRBD2. The CDR3 is 14 residues long. The V segment lost 7 bases and the J segment 2 bases; nucleotides outside the gene matches: 6. CDR3 coding DNA: TGTGCCAGCATGGTAGCGGGACATCAAGAGACCCAGTACTTC. Protein sequence: CASMVAGHQETQYF.